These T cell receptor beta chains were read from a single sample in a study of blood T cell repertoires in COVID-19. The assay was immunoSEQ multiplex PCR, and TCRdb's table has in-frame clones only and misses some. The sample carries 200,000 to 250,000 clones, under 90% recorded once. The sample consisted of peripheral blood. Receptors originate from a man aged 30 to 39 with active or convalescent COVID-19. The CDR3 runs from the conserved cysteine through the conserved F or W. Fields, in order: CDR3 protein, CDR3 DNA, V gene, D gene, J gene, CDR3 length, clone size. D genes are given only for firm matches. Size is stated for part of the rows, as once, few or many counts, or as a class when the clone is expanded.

CSVEGRGGGPTDTQYF	TGCAGCGTTGAAGGGAGGGGCGGGGGGCCCACAGATACGCAGTATTTT	TRBV29-1	TRBD2	TRBJ2-3	16	NA
CASSSSTGGTGSQPQHF	TGTGCCAGCAGTTCCTCCACCGGGGGGACTGGAAGTCAGCCCCAGCATTTT	TRBV6-2/TRBV6-3	NA	TRBJ1-5	17	once
CASTSRGGSREQFF	TGTGCCAGCACCTCACGCGGGGGTTCTAGGGAGCAGTTCTTC	TRBV5-4	TRBD2	TRBJ2-1	14	NA
CASSLGEGHTDTQYF	TGTGCCAGCAGTTTAGGCGAGGGCCACACAGATACGCAGTATTTT	TRBV27	NA	TRBJ2-3	15	NA
CASSLGQLNYGYTF	TGTGCCAGCAGCCTAGGACAACTAAACTATGGCTACACCTTC	TRBV3-1/TRBV3-2	NA	TRBJ1-2	14	once
CASSQEAGSSYNSPLHF	TGTGCCAGCAGCCAAGAGGCCGGGAGCTCCTATAATTCACCCCTCCACTTT	TRBV3-1/TRBV3-2	NA	TRBJ1-6	17	NA
CASTPGAAMRGDTQYF	TGTGCCAGCACCCCCGGCGCCGCGATGCGGGGAGATACGCAGTATTTT	TRBV9	NA	TRBJ2-3	16	NA
CASSFRGTTGELFF	TGTGCCAGCAGCTTTAGGGGGACCACCGGGGAGCTGTTTTTT	TRBV7-3	NA	TRBJ2-2	14	NA
CASSFGGALGEKLFF	TGTGCCAGCAGTTTCGGAGGGGCCCTTGGAGAAAAACTGTTTTTT	TRBV27	NA	TRBJ1-4	15	NA
CASTPAGGVSPYEQYF	TGTGCCAGTACTCCAGCGGGGGGGGTGTCCCCCTACGAGCAGTACTTC	TRBV19	TRBD2	TRBJ2-7	16	NA
CASSRDSISYNSPLHF	TGTGCCAGCAGTAGGGACAGTATCTCCTATAATTCACCCCTCCACTTT	TRBV27	TRBD1	TRBJ1-6	16	once
CASSPPTAGGPREQFF	TGTGCCAGCAGTCCCCCCACAGCGGGAGGGCCGCGGGAGCAGTTCTTC	TRBV27	TRBD2	TRBJ2-1	16	NA
CASSTGTREYNEQFF	TGTGCCAGCAGCACCGGGACTAGAGAATACAATGAGCAGTTCTTC	TRBV9	TRBD2	TRBJ2-1	15	NA
CASSLTLGVTGQPQHF	TGTGCCAGCAGTTTGACCCTAGGGGTTACCGGTCAGCCCCAGCATTTT	TRBV28	NA	TRBJ1-5	16	NA
CASSQGQGPWGNEQFF	TGCGCCAGCAGCCAGGGACAGGGCCCTTGGGGCAATGAGCAGTTCTTC	TRBV4-1	TRBD1	TRBJ2-1	16	NA
CASSLSPRGGAGELFF	TGTGCCAGCAGCCTCTCCCCCAGGGGAGGGGCCGGGGAGCTGTTTTTT	TRBV14	NA	TRBJ2-2	16	NA
CASSPGGREQYF	TGCGCCAGCAGTCCCGGGGGGCGCGAGCAGTACTTC	TRBV4-1	NA	TRBJ2-7	12	NA
CSASYSGSLSYEQYF	TGCAGTGCTAGTTACAGCGGGAGCCTCTCCTACGAGCAGTACTTC	TRBV20-1	TRBD2	TRBJ2-7	15	NA
CAWGDIQNIQYF	TGTGCCTGGGGGGACATCCAAAACATTCAGTACTTC	TRBV30	NA	TRBJ2-4	12	NA
CASSPRQGGGELFF	TGTGCCAGCAGCCCCCGGCAGGGAGGGGGGGAGCTGTTTTTT	TRBV9	TRBD2	TRBJ2-2	14	NA
CASSNGIISGNTIYF	TGCGCCAGCAGCAACGGGATTATCTCTGGAAACACCATATATTTT	TRBV4-1	NA	TRBJ1-3	15	NA
CASSVVGQGLNEQFF	TGTGCCAGCAGCGTAGTGGGACAGGGACTCAATGAGCAGTTCTTC	TRBV9	TRBD1	TRBJ2-1	15	NA
CASSLDLGSSYNEQFF	TGCGCCAGCAGCTTGGATCTGGGGAGCTCCTACAATGAGCAGTTCTTC	TRBV5-1	NA	TRBJ2-1	16	NA
CASSYNSGRSDTQYF	TGTGCCAGCAGTTACAATAGCGGGAGATCCGATACGCAGTATTTT	TRBV6-2/TRBV6-3	TRBD2	TRBJ2-3	15	NA
CASSLGEFSGANVLTF	TGTGCCAGCAGTTTAGGAGAATTCTCTGGGGCCAACGTCCTGACTTTC	TRBV28	NA	TRBJ2-6	16	few
CASSQYKGTYEQYF	TGCGCCAGCAGCCAATACAAGGGGACCTACGAGCAGTACTTC	TRBV4-3	NA	TRBJ2-7	14	NA
CATGGIAGSYEQYF	TGTGCCACGGGCGGAATAGCGGGGTCCTACGAGCAGTACTTC	TRBV10-3	TRBD2	TRBJ2-7	14	NA
CASSVDSLASKLFF	TGTGCCAGCAGCGTGGACAGCCTGGCCTCAAAACTGTTTTTT	TRBV6-5	NA	TRBJ1-4	14	NA
CALTGGKDGYTF	TGTGCCTTAACGGGGGGGAAGGATGGCTACACCTTC	TRBV30	NA	TRBJ1-2	12	NA
CAWSGGQILFF	TGTGCCTGGAGTGGTGGACAGATTCTGTTTTTT	TRBV30	NA	TRBJ1-4	11	few
CASHRGSYNSPLHF	TGTGCCAGCCACAGGGGCTCCTATAATTCACCCCTCCACTTT	TRBV6-5	TRBD1	TRBJ1-6	14	once
CASSGWGLGTGDAGANVLTF	TGTGCCAGCAGTGGGTGGGGACTCGGGACAGGGGATGCTGGGGCCAACGTCCTGACTTTC	TRBV6-4	TRBD1	TRBJ2-6	20	NA
CASSIWGTGDTEAFF	TGCGCCAGCAGCATATGGGGGACAGGGGACACTGAAGCTTTCTTT	TRBV4-1	TRBD1	TRBJ1-1	15	NA